What follows describes a single TCR beta chain. Antigen unknown. The record originates from a study of cytomegalovirus exposure and HLA in healthy donors. Study observations and caveats: It was only CMV serostatus that was available as immune exposure information. When analyzed later, the rates of TCR association showed variation by HLA locus, with DRB1 the most and HLA-C the fewest.

Though probably carrying unrecorded immune exposures, donors were nominally healthy at sampling. The CDR3 covers 17 residues. The germline V gene has CDR1 LNHDA and CDR2 SQIVND (reference sequence). Trimming took off 7 bases at V and 0 bases at J, with 19 bases between the two ends. The PCR had 60 Vbeta and 13 Jbeta primers. Original data processing: In a later analysis, of tens of millions of unique beta chains, some 10 million appeared in at least two donors. The protocol was immunoSEQ multiplex PCR, while the TCRdb copy is restricted to in-frame clones and leaves out a portion. V, J and clone size reflect that table, while D and trimming were determined from the DNA. Among about 140,000 clones listed, more than 75% were seen once.

Sequencing was carried out using PBMCs. The sequence was collected from a female donor in good health and CMV-seronegative. The chain employs TRBV19 and TRBJ1-5, with D hard to call. CDR3 loop: CASMWVAGHYSNQPQHF. The CDR3 nucleotides are TGTGCCAGTATGTGGGTAGCGGGCCATTATAGCAATCAGCCCCAGCATTTT.